This TCR beta chain was recorded in a study of cytomegalovirus exposure and HLA in healthy donors. Study conclusions and caveats: Cytomegalovirus status was reportedly diagnosed by the classifier with high sensitivity and specificity.

With regard to this clone: Its antigen is undetermined.

The primer mix had 60 Vbeta and 13 Jbeta primers. Produced via immunoSEQ multiplex PCR; TCRdb's table is partial and in-frame only. This table holds 100,000 to 150,000 clones, roughly 74% found once. The CDR3 contains 15 residues. The rearrangement links TRBV12-2 to TRBJ2-7; TRBD1 is the table's D call, not checked against the DNA. TRBV12-2 is listed as a pseudogene. This TCR came from a woman in her forties or fifties in good health and CMV-seropositive. The sequencing input was PBMCs. This CDR3 is CASRFRGQGPNEQYF. The DNA of the CDR3 is TGTGCAAGTCGCTTTCGGGGACAGGGGCCCAACGAGCAGTACTTC.